Following are 22 T cell receptor beta chains from one sample sequenced in a study of OX40 agonist ivuxolimab in advanced cancers. Measured with immunoSEQ multiplex PCR; TCRdb has only the in-frame clones, and not every one. The data contain around 40,000 clones, 85% to 90% of them seen just once; the ten biggest clones take up around 13%. This specimen consisted of CD4+ or CD8+ T cells sorted from blood, obtained in a trial of the OX40 agonist ivuxolimab. These receptors all come from an adult with an advanced solid tumor such as melanoma, head and neck, liver or kidney cancer.

The CDR3 region is CASLGPGLRDEQFF. The CDR3 DNA reads TGTGCCAGCTTGGGTCCGGGCTTAAGGGATGAGCAGTTCTTC. V usage is TRBV2 and J usage is TRBJ2-1; D uncertain. Looked up from germline, CDR1 is SNHLY and CDR2 is FYNNEI. Trimming pared 8 bases from V and 8 bases from J, leaving 19 bases between. CDR3 length equals 14 residues.

The chain uses TRBV7-6 and TRBJ2-7; tentatively, D is TRBD2 (6 bases). The CDR3 spans 15 residues. The ends were cut back, 5 bases at V and 0 bases at J, with 14 bases in the middle. CDR1 is SGHVS, CDR2 FNYEAQ, per germline. This CDR3 reads CASSPGAGHSYEQYF. The DNA of the CDR3 is TGTGCCAGCAGCCCTGGGGCGGGGCACTCCTACGAGCAGTACTTC.

The J gene is TRBJ2-7, the V gene TRBV6-5; maybe TRBD2 (5 bases). This CDR3 spans 13 amino acids. The ends were cut back, 6 bases at V and 4 bases at J, with 13 bases in the middle. The germline V gene encodes CDR1 MNHEY and CDR2 SVGAGI. The CDR3 nucleotides are TGTGCCAGCAGCGAGGTGGACTTTTACGAGCAGTACTTC. Protein sequence: CASSEVDFYEQYF.

V usage is TRBV27 and J usage is TRBJ2-3, with D possibly TRBD1 on 6 matching bases. V was cut by 10 bases and J by 3 bases, with 17 bases left in between. The CDR3 extends over 14 amino acids. Germline V lookup: CDR1 MNHEY, CDR2 SMNVEV (reference sequence). CDR3 sequence reads: CATSGGRVTDTQYF. The CDR3 DNA sequence: TGTGCCACCTCTGGGGGCAGGGTGACAGATACGCAGTATTTT.

The chain joins TRBV9 to TRBJ2-1; 9 positions match TRBD2. CDR1 is SGDLS and CDR2 is YYNGEE in the germline V gene. The length of the CDR3 is 16 residues. Trimming cost V 3 bases and J 2 bases; bases outside gene matches: 6. As DNA, the CDR3 is TGTGCCAGCAGCGCCCGACTAGCGGAACCCTACAATGAGCAGTTCTTC. Protein sequence: CASSARLAEPYNEQFF.

The chain carries TRBV6-4 and TRBJ2-5; no clear D gene. The CDR3 length is 10 residues. Germline CDR1 reads MRHNA; CDR2 reads SNTAGT. Trimming took 7 bases from V and 5 from J, leaving 5 bases between them. The CDR3 DNA sequence: TGTGCCAGCAAATCGGAGACCCAGTACTTC. Protein sequence: CASKSETQYF.

The rearrangement joins TRBV5-6 to TRBJ2-2, with D perhaps TRBD1 (6 bases). CDR1 and CDR2 from the germline V gene are SGHDT and YYEEEE. The CDR3 sequence is 15 residues long. V was clipped by 4 bases and J by 6 bases, with 16 bases between them. CDR3 sequence: CASSTRLGASGELFF. Here the CDR3 DNA reads TGTGCCAGCAGCACCCGATTGGGGGCGTCCGGGGAGCTGTTTTTT. The full variable domain, completed using reference TRBV5-6 and TRBJ2-2, is DAGVTQSPTHLIKTRGQQVTLRCSPKSGHDTVSWYQQALGQGPQFIFQYYEEEERQRGNFPDRFSGHQFPNYSSELNVNALLLGDSALYLCASSTRLGASGELFFGEGSRLTVL.

The chain links TRBV6-5 to TRBJ2-7; D is possibly TRBD1 or TRBD2 (5 bases each). V lost 4 bases and J 0 bases, leaving 13 bases between the germline ends. CDR3 length: 15 residues. Germline V gene data show CDR1 as MNHEY and CDR2 as SVGAGI. The CDR3 sequence: CASSWGRLISYEQYF. Here the CDR3 DNA reads TGTGCCAGCAGTTGGGGACGGCTAATCTCCTACGAGCAGTACTTC.

This rearrangement joins TRBV28 to TRBJ2-7; TRBD2 might be the D (6 bases). This CDR3 has 16 residues. The ends were cut back, 6 bases at V and 1 base at J, with 19 bases in the middle. CDR1 and CDR2 from the germline V gene are MDHEN and SYDVKM. The chain's CDR3 is CASSPRLASISYEQYF. The CDR3 coding sequence is TGTGCCAGCAGCCCCCGGCTAGCGTCAATTTCCTACGAGCAGTACTTC.

The gene calls are TRBV5-1 and TRBJ1-3, with D perhaps TRBD1 (6 bases). The V end was cut by 9 bases, the J end by 3 bases, with 28 bases between. The CDR3 consists of 18 residues. Germline V gene sequence: CDR1 SGHRS, CDR2 YFSETQ. CDR3 sequence: CATLEGGGPSELGNTIYF. The CDR3, as DNA: TGCGCCACCTTGGAGGGGGGCGGGCCAAGCGAACTTGGAAACACCATATATTTT. Filled out from reference TRBV5-1 and TRBJ1-3, the complete variable domain reads KAGVTQTPRYLIKTRGQQVTLSCSPISGHRSVSWYQQTPGQGLQFLFEYFSETQRNKGNFPGRFSGRQFSNSRSEMNVSTLELGDSALYLCATLEGGGPSELGNTIYFGEGSWLTVV.

The rearrangement joins TRBV29-1 to TRBJ1-2; D not resolved. Looked up from germline, CDR1 is SQVTM and CDR2 is ANQGSEA. The CDR3 has 11 amino acids. V shed 7 bases and J shed 5 bases, with 11 bases lying between them. This CDR3 reads CSAMDAYGYTF. The CDR3 DNA follows: TGCAGCGCCATGGATGCATATGGCTACACCTTC. Complete variable domain (other parts from reference TRBV29-1 and TRBJ1-2): SAVISQKPSRDICQRGTSLTIQCQVDSQVTMMFWYRQQPGQSLTLIATANQGSEATYESGFVIDKFPISRPNLTFSTLTVSNMSPEDSSIYLCSAMDAYGYTFGSGTRLTVV.

The chain couples TRBV6-6 to TRBJ2-1; 8 bases are shared with TRBD1. Trimming cost V 2 bases and J 9 bases; bases outside gene matches: 6. In germline, CDR1 is MNHNY, CDR2 SVGAGI (reference sequence). CDR3 length: 14 residues. The DNA of the CDR3 is TGTGCCAGCAGTTACGCAGGGGGCAGGGGTGAGCAGTTCTTC. Residues: CASSYAGGRGEQFF.

This clone showed up just once. V and J are TRBV9 and TRBJ1-1; TRBD1 is a possible D gene (5 bases). CDR1 and CDR2 from the germline V gene are SGDLS and YYNGEE. V shed 3 bases and J shed 3 bases, with 9 bases lying between them. This CDR3 is built from 13 residues. CDR3 loop: CASSEGWDTEAFF. CDR3 bases: TGTGCCAGCAGCGAGGGGTGGGACACTGAAGCTTTCTTT.

The chain uses TRBV2 and TRBJ1-1; D perhaps matches TRBD1 (6 bases). CDR1 is SNHLY, CDR2 FYNNEI, per germline. The germline V and J ends were trimmed by 2 bases and 5 bases, with 9 bases remaining between them. This CDR3 contains 13 residues. The CDR3 spells CASSERGITEAFF. The CDR3 DNA sequence: TGTGCCAGCAGTGAAAGGGGGATTACTGAAGCTTTCTTT.

This chain links TRBV7-9 with TRBJ2-3; possibly TRBD2 for D (5 bases). Per the germline V gene, CDR1 is SEHNR and CDR2 is FQNEAQ (reference sequence). This CDR3 has 15 amino acids. Deletions cut 0 bases from V and 3 bases from J, with 10 bases between. CDR3 protein: CASSLAGEMTDTQYF. Written as DNA, the CDR3 is TGTGCCAGCAGCTTAGCGGGAGAGATGACAGATACGCAGTATTTT.

The rearrangement joins TRBV7-8 to TRBJ2-1; D is unresolved. Trimming shortened V by 2 bases and J by 6 bases, and 5 bases separated the two germline ends. This CDR3 has 12 amino acids. The germline CDR1 and CDR2 sequences are SGHVS and FQNEAQ. As DNA, the CDR3 is TGTGCCAGCAGCTTATCGGGCAATGAGCAGTTCTTC. Protein product: CASSLSGNEQFF.

This chain connects TRBV29-1 to TRBJ2-1, with no clear D. Trimming cost V 3 bases and J 6 bases, with 6 bases left between them. This CDR3 region has 11 residues. From germline, CDR1 is SQVTM and CDR2 ANQGSEA. The CDR3 DNA is TGCAGCGTTGAGGGCACCAATGAGCAGTTCTTC. Its protein is CSVEGTNEQFF.

This clone was seen a single time. The chain links TRBV7-9 to TRBJ2-7; D might be TRBD1 or TRBD2, each matching 6 bases. The V gene lost 4 bases and the J gene lost 2 bases, with 18 bases spanning the gap. The CDR3 runs to 16 residues. CDR1 and CDR2 (germline): SEHNR, FQNEAQ (reference sequence). CDR3 bases: TGTGCCAGCAGCTCGCGGTCGACGGAGGGGGCCTACGAGCAGTACTTC. Its translation: CASSSRSTEGAYEQYF.

The chain employs TRBV4-1 and TRBJ2-1; D is unclear. V was clipped by 1 base and J by 5 bases, with 15 bases between them. Germline loops: CDR1 MGHRA, CDR2 YSYEKL. The CDR3 runs 16 residues. As DNA, the CDR3 is TGCGCCAGCAGCCAAGGGGCCTCTCGCCTGCACAATGAGCAGTTCTTC. This gives the protein CASSQGASRLHNEQFF.

This rearrangement joins TRBV13 to TRBJ2-6; TRBD1 might be the D (6 bases). Germline V gene sequence: CDR1 PRHDT, CDR2 FYEKMQ (reference sequence). Trimming removed 4 bases from V and 2 bases from J, with 15 bases in between. CDR3 length: 17 amino acids. This CDR3 is CASSSRDMVPGANVLTF. The CDR3 region has the DNA TGTGCCAGCAGCTCCCGGGACATGGTTCCTGGGGCCAACGTCCTGACTTTC.

The chain links TRBV6-1 to TRBJ2-7; no definite D call. Germline V gene lookup returns CDR1 MNHNS and CDR2 SASEGT. Trimming removed 1 base from V and 0 bases from J, with 4 bases in between. The CDR3 runs to 13 residues. Here the CDR3 reads CASSEGISYEQYF. The CDR3 DNA follows: TGTGCCAGCAGTGAAGGCATCTCCTACGAGCAGTACTTC.

The J gene is TRBJ2-4, the V gene TRBV28, with D tentatively TRBD1 or TRBD2 (5 bases each). Germline CDR1 is MDHEN and CDR2 is SYDVKM. This CDR3 is built from 15 residues. V dropped 4 bases and J dropped 8 bases, with 18 bases sitting between them. CDR3 in DNA: TGTGCCAGCAGTTCCACCCACAGGACGAGGGACATTCAGTACTTC. This sequence encodes CASSSTHRTRDIQYF.